This T cell receptor beta chain is drawn from a study of control samples from healthy donors and cancer patients. The protocol was immunoSEQ multiplex PCR, while the TCRdb copy is restricted to in-frame clones and leaves out a portion. The sample carries tens of thousands of clones, less than 95% recorded once. Trimming took 6 bases from V and 2 from J, leaving 17 bases between them. The CDR3 is made up of 15 amino acids. CDR1 and CDR2 from the germline V gene are LNHDA and SQIVND (reference sequence). The sample consisted of PBMCs. V usage is TRBV19 and J usage is TRBJ2-7, with D maybe TRBD2 (6 bases). This sequence originates from a man aged 25 to 40 with colorectal cancer. CDR3: CASRRTGLVTYEQYF. The CDR3 DNA reads TGTGCCAGTAGACGTACGGGACTTGTCACCTACGAGCAGTACTTC.